Below are 14 T cell receptor beta chains sequenced from a single sample in a study of T cells in Graves' hyperthyroidism and ophthalmopathy. The investigators amplified TCR beta CDR3 regions from RNA transcripts. Carried out on the TCR CDR3, a first-round RT-PCR used the HTBI primer set. TCRdb re-called the multiplex PCR reads with MiXCR, one entry per CDR3 protein. The sample includes roughly 630,000 distinct CDR3 sequences, 15% to 19% of them seen just once. The specimen was blood. The source is a woman in her twenties or thirties with Graves' hyperthyroidism.

There are many counts of this clonotype. V usage is TRBV18 and J usage is TRBJ2-1, with 12 positions matching TRBD2. CDR3 length equals 17 residues. Trimming removed 4 bases from V and 6 bases from J; junction bases left unmatched: 10. CDR1 and CDR2 (germline): KGHSH, LQKENI. The CDR3 spells CASSLRTSGKSANEQFF. The DNA for the CDR3 is TGTGCCAGCTCACTCCGGACTAGCGGGAAATCGGCCAATGAGCAGTTCTTC. Supplemented by reference TRBV18 and TRBJ2-1, the full variable domain reads NAGVMQNPRHLVRRRGQEARLRCSPMKGHSHVYWYRQLPEEGLKFMVYLQKENIIDESGMPKERFSAEFPKEGPSILRIQQVVRGDSAAYFCASSLRTSGKSANEQFFGPGTRLTVL.

This clonotype has a count of ten or more. This rearrangement joins TRBV11-2 to TRBJ2-1; 10 bases are shared with TRBD2. Germline values: CDR1 SGHAT, CDR2 FQNNGV. With 5 bases clipped from V and 8 bases from J, the junction kept 15 bases outside the gene matches. CDR3 length: 17 amino acids. CDR3 protein: CASSPGMASGSLDEQFF. The CDR3, as DNA: TGTGCCAGCAGCCCCGGAATGGCTAGCGGGAGTCTTGATGAGCAGTTCTTC.

Only a few counts were recorded for this clonotype. The chain carries TRBV4-1 and TRBJ2-7; TRBD2 aligns across 10 bases. This CDR3 comprises 17 residues. Germline lookup yields CDR1 MGHRA and CDR2 YSYEKL. Trimming took 1 base from V and 2 from J; bases not matched to a gene: 8. CDR3 sequence (DNA): TGCGCCAGCAGCCAAGTTGCTAGCGGGAGTAGGACCTACGAGCAGTACTTC. Amino acid sequence: CASSQVASGSRTYEQYF.

The chain's CDR3 is CASRLGENEQFF. The CDR3, as DNA: TGTGCCAGCCGGCTAGGGGAGAATGAGCAGTTCTTC. This chain connects TRBV27 to TRBJ2-1; perhaps D is TRBD1 or TRBD2 (5 bases each). This CDR3 has 12 amino acids. Germline V gene sequence: CDR1 MNHEY, CDR2 SMNVEV (reference sequence). The germline V and J ends were trimmed by 8 bases and 7 bases, with 12 bases remaining between them.

The chain carries TRBV27 and TRBJ2-2, with D possibly matching TRBD2 (7 bases). The germline V and J ends were trimmed by 3 bases and 7 bases, with 15 bases remaining between them. CDR1 and CDR2 (germline): MNHEY, SMNVEV (reference sequence). The CDR3 consists of 15 residues. The CDR3 DNA follows: TGTGCCAGCAGTTTGAGGGGGGGCGAAGGCGGGGAGCTGTTTTTT. Protein: CASSLRGGEGGELFF.

The rearrangement links TRBV20-1 to TRBJ2-3, with 11 bases lining up with TRBD2. The CDR3 contains 14 residues. Germline lookup yields CDR1 DFQATT and CDR2 SNEGSKA (reference sequence). After removal of 4 bases from V and 1 base from J, the junction contained 1 base not matched to a gene. CDR3 residues: CSATGLAGTDTQYF. Written as DNA, the CDR3 is TGCAGTGCTACGGGACTAGCGGGCACAGATACGCAGTATTTT.

This clonotype was counted a few times. The chain has TRBV20-1 and TRBJ1-1; no clear D gene. This CDR3 is built from 15 residues. Trimming cost V 0 bases and J 1 base, with 12 bases left between them. The germline gives CDR1 DFQATT, CDR2 SNEGSKA (reference sequence). CDR3 nucleotides: TGCAGTGCTAGAGATGTCGGGAACGCGAACACTGAAGCTTTCTTT. Its protein is CSARDVGNANTEAFF.

This clonotype has a count of ten or more. V gene TRBV7-2 combines with J gene TRBJ2-1, with a weak D call TRBD2 (6 bases). Trimming shortened V by 4 bases and J by 6 bases, and 19 bases separated the two germline ends. From germline, CDR1 is SGHTA and CDR2 FQGNSA. The CDR3 loop spans 16 amino acids. CDR3 protein: CASSYDLADYFNEQFF. The CDR3 nucleotides read TGTGCCAGCAGCTACGACTTAGCGGATTACTTCAATGAGCAGTTCTTC.

In the case of this clonotype: A much larger clonotype is one base distant, so this may be a read error. The V and J genes are TRBV20-1 and TRBJ2-7; D is undetermined. Per germline, CDR1 DFQATT and CDR2 SNEGSKA (reference sequence). The CDR3 has 13 residues. The CDR3 loop is CSARQSNSYEQCF. The CDR3 DNA is TGCAGTGCTAGACAGTCCAACTCCTACGAGCAGTGCTTC.

This clonotype has at least ten counts. This chain joins TRBV2 and TRBJ2-7; tentative D call: TRBD1 (6 bases). Germline V gene data show CDR1 as SNHLY and CDR2 as FYNNEI. CDR3 length equals 15 residues. The V end lost 6 bases, the J end lost 2 bases, and 17 bases lay between the germline ends. This chain's CDR3 is CASSLPEGTTYEQYF. The DNA of the CDR3 is TGTGCCAGCAGCCTACCTGAGGGGACAACCTACGAGCAGTACTTC.

This clonotype was seen at least ten times. The chain uses TRBV11-2 and TRBJ2-2, with D perhaps matching TRBD1 or TRBD2 (6 bases each). V lost 3 bases, J lost 6 bases, and 17 bases lay in between. The CDR3 is 16 amino acids. The germline V gene encodes CDR1 SGHAT and CDR2 FQNNGV. Here the CDR3 reads CASSLGGGVQSGELFF. The DNA of the CDR3 is TGTGCCAGCAGCTTGGGGGGCGGAGTCCAGTCCGGGGAGCTGTTTTTT.

The gene calls are TRBV29-1 and TRBJ1-2; D perhaps matches TRBD1 (5 bases). The V and J ends lost 6 bases and 4 bases respectively, with 24 bases between them. This CDR3 has 16 residues. Germline V gene data show CDR1 as SQVTM and CDR2 as ANQGSEA. The CDR3 nucleotides read TGCAGCGTCCAAATCTCCGGGACCGATGTCAGCTATGGCTACACCTTC. Translated: CSVQISGTDVSYGYTF.

This clonotype was counted ten times or more. This chain connects TRBV7-2 to TRBJ2-4; 9 positions match TRBD2. Germline V gene lookup returns CDR1 SGHTA and CDR2 FQGNSA. V lost 2 bases, J lost 5 bases, and 7 bases stayed unmatched. The CDR3 length is 16 residues. CDR3 sequence: CASSLWAGGAENIQYF. The CDR3 DNA is TGTGCCAGCAGCTTATGGGCGGGAGGGGCGGAAAACATTCAGTACTTC. The full variable domain, in which reference TRBV7-2 and TRBJ2-4 provide the parts outside the CDR3, is GAGVSQSPSNKVTEKGKDVELRCDPISGHTALYWYRQSLGQGLEFLIYFQGNSAPDKSGLPSDRFSAERTGGSVSTLTIQRTQQEDSAVYLCASSLWAGGAENIQYFGAGTRLSVL.

This clonotype was detected many times. The chain uses TRBV12-3 or TRBV12-4 and TRBJ2-1, with 12 positions matching TRBD2. The length of the CDR3 is 16 residues. With V trimmed by 0 bases and J by 6 bases, 3 bases remained unmatched. The CDR3 DNA sequence: TGTGCCAGCAGTTTAGCGCTACTAGCGGGAGGCAATGAGCAGTTCTTC. This translates into CASSLALLAGGNEQFF.